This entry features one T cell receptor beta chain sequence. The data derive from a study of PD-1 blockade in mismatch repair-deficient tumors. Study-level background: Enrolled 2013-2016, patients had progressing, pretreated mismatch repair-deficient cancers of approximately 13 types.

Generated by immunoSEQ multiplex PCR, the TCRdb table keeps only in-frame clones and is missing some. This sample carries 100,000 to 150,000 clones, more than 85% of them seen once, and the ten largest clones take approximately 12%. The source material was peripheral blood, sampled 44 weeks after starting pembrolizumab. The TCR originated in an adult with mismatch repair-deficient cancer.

The CDR3 DNA sequence: TGTGCCAGCAGCTTCACAGGAAACTATGGCTACACCTTC. This gives the protein CASSFTGNYGYTF. The J gene is TRBJ1-2, the V gene TRBV5-6; D perhaps matches TRBD1 (5 bases). The V gene lost 2 bases and the J gene lost 2 bases, with 7 bases spanning the gap. CDR3 length: 13 amino acids. Germline CDR1 and CDR2: SGHDT and YYEEEE.